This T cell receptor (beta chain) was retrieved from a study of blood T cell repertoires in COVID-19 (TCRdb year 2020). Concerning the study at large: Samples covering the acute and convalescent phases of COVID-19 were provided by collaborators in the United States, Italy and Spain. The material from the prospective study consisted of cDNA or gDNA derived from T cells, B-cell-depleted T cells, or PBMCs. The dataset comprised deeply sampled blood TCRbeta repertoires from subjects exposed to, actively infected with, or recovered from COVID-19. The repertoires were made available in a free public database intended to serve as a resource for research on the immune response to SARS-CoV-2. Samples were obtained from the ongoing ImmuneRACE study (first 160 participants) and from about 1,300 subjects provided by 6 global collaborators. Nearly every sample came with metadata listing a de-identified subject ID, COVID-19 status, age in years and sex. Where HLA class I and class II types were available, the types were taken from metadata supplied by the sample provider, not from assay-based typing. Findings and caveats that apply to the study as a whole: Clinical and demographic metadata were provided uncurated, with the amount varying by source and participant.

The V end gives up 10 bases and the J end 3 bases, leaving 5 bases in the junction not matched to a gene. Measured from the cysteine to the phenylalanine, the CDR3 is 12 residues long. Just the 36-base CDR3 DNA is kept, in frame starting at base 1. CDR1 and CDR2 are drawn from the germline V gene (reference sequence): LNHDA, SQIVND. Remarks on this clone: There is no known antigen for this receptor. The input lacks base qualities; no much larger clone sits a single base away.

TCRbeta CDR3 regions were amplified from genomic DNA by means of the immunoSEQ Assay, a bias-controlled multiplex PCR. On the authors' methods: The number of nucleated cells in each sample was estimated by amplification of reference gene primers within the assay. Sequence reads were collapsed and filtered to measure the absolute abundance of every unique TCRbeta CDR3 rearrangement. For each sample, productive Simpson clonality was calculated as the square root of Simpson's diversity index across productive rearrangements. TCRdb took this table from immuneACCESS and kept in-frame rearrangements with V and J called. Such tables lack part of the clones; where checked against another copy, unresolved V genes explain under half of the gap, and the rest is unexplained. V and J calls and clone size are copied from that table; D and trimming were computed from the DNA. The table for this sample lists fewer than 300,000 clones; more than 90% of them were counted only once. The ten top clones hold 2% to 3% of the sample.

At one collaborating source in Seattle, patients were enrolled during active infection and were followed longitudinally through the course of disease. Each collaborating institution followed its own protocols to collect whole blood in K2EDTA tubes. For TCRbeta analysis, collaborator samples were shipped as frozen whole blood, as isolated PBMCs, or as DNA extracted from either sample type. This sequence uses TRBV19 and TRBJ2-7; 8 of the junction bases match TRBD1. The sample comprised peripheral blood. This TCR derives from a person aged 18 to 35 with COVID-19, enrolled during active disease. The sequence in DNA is TGTGCCACAGGACAGGGATTCTACGAGCAGTACTTC. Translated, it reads CATGQGFYEQYF.